This TCR beta chain was identified during a study of blood T cell repertoires in COVID-19. Across the whole study: Some COVID-19 samples were acute and others convalescent; all came from the United States, Italy and Spain. T cells, B-cell-depleted T cells, or PBMCs provided the cDNA or gDNA that served as material.

Per germline, CDR1 SNHLY and CDR2 FYNNEI. The CDR3 has 15 amino acids. Trimming at V came to 4 bases and at J to 0 bases, leaving 1 base not matched to a gene. Source study methods: Quantification of nucleated cells was approximated via reference gene primer amplification. Only in-frame clones appear in the TCRdb table, and some are missing; sequencing was by immunoSEQ multiplex PCR. That table furnishes V, J and clone size, whereas the DNA furnished D and trimming. This table holds fewer than 350,000 clones, 81% found once. The specimen sequenced was peripheral blood. This clonotype was obtained from a woman in her sixties or seventies with active or convalescent COVID-19. The V and J genes are TRBV2 and TRBJ2-1; 9 bases are shared with TRBD1. CDR3 coding DNA: TGTGCCAGCAGTGCGACAGGGGGCTCCTACAATGAGCAGTTCTTC. Translating it yields CASSATGGSYNEQFF. Supplemented by reference TRBV2 and TRBJ2-1, the full variable domain reads EPEVTQTPSHQVTQMGQEVILRCVPISNHLYFYWYRQILGQKVEFLVSFYNNEISEKSEIFDDQFSVERPDGSNFTLKIRSTKLEDSAMYFCASSATGGSYNEQFFGPGTRLTVL.